This paragraph reports one T cell receptor beta chain. There were no recent acute infections or vaccinations among the donors, who were healthy HIV-negative adults. This entry belongs to a study of shared clonotypes between healthy human individuals. At the level of the study: CD4 naive and CD4 memory each took three plates per donor, while CD8 naive took two and CD8 memory one.

Germline CDR1 is SGDLS and CDR2 is YYNGEE. This CDR3 spans 15 amino acids. V was pared by 0 bases and J by 11 bases, with 18 bases between. The assay was run at deep level. The table came from immunoSEQ multiplex PCR; TCRdb's copy has only in-frame clones and leaves some out. The data hold about 1 million clones, with about 75% observed a single time. The rearrangement joins TRBV9 to TRBJ1-5, with D tentatively TRBD1 (6 bases). The sample taken for sequencing was memory CD4+ T cells sorted from blood. Subset given: CD45RA-negative fraction. The origin of this receptor is a young man in good health. This CDR3 is CASSVGQEAGEAQHF. The CDR3 DNA follows: TGTGCCAGCAGCGTAGGACAGGAGGCCGGGGAGGCCCAGCATTTT.